The 15 T cell receptor beta chains listed next were all sequenced from one sample in a study of early T cells in non-severe SARS-CoV-2 infection. TCRdb itself ran the 5' RACE reads through MiXCR, one entry per CDR3 protein. The table shows about 110,000 distinct CDR3 sequences, with roughly 10% occurring only once. Sequencing input: whole blood. These receptors were obtained from an adult who was a healthcare worker with PCR-confirmed SARS-CoV-2 infection or an uninfected control (not recorded which).

The chain joins TRBV29-1 to TRBJ1-2, with D perhaps TRBD1 (5 bases). Per germline, CDR1 SQVTM and CDR2 ANQGSEA. The CDR3 has 13 residues. Trimming shortened V by 6 bases and J by 0 bases, and 11 bases separated the two germline ends. CDR3 sequence: CSVGPTSNYGYTF. The CDR3 region has the DNA TGCAGCGTGGGACCCACGTCTAACTATGGCTACACCTTC.

This clonotype was found many times. J is TRBJ1-6 and V is TRBV27, with D possibly matching TRBD1 (5 bases). V was clipped by 4 bases and J by 0 bases, with 13 bases between them. The CDR3 length is 17 residues. Germline-derived CDR1 and CDR2 are MNHEY and SMNVEV (reference sequence). CDR3: CASSSRGRSSYNSPLHF. DNA of the CDR3: TGTGCCAGCAGTTCCCGGGGACGAAGCTCCTATAATTCACCCCTCCACTTT.

There are a few counts of this clonotype. V usage is TRBV12-3 or TRBV12-4 and J usage is TRBJ2-3; D perhaps matches TRBD2 (6 bases). The CDR3 totals 18 residues. Trimming took 2 bases from V and 0 from J, leaving 18 bases between them. CDR3: CASSLREAALTSTDTQYF. The CDR3 bases are TGTGCCAGCAGTTTAAGGGAGGCAGCCCTAACTAGCACAGATACGCAGTATTTT.

This clonotype has only a few counts. The chain couples TRBV5-6 to TRBJ2-7; D could derive from TRBD1 or TRBD2 (5 bases each). Germline values: CDR1 SGHDT, CDR2 YYEEEE. The CDR3 sequence is 13 residues long. V gave up 2 bases and J gave up 5 bases, with 11 bases separating them. In DNA, the CDR3 is TGTGCCAGCAGCTTCCGGGACCGCCACGAGCAGTACTTC. Protein product: CASSFRDRHEQYF.

This clonotype was seen at least ten times. The gene calls are TRBV6-5 and TRBJ2-3, with D perhaps TRBD1 (5 bases). CDR1 and CDR2 from the germline V gene are MNHEY and SVGAGI. This CDR3 is 15 amino acids long. V lost 6 bases, J lost 2 bases, and 15 bases lay in between. The DNA of the CDR3 is TGTGCCAGCAGACTGCAGGGTTTCTACACAGATACGCAGTATTTT. Amino acid sequence: CASRLQGFYTDTQYF.

This clonotype was counted at least ten times. The chain combines TRBV18 with TRBJ2-7, with unresolved D. Trimming shortened V by 3 bases and J by 6 bases, and 12 bases separated the two germline ends. CDR1 and CDR2 (germline): KGHSH, LQKENI. The CDR3 has 13 amino acids. The CDR3 coding sequence is TGTGCCAGCTCACCCGCCCTTTGGAGCGAGCAGTACTTC. Residues: CASSPALWSEQYF.

This clonotype was detected only once. A much larger clone differs from this one at a single base, so this may be a read error. The chain employs TRBV28 and TRBJ2-7, with 8 bases fitting TRBD2. TRBJ2-1 matches the DNA end more closely, so the J call is doubtful. Per the germline V gene, CDR1 is MDHEN and CDR2 is SYDVKM. This CDR3 has 14 residues. The CDR3 loop is CASATGGRTYEQFF. The DNA for the CDR3 is TGTGCCAGCGCCACGGGCGGGAGGACCTACGAGCAGTTCTTC.

This clonotype was recorded at least ten times. The V and J genes are TRBV6-1 and TRBJ1-2; possible D gene TRBD1, 5 bases. Per the germline V gene, CDR1 is MNHNS and CDR2 is SASEGT. V lost 0 bases and J 5 bases, leaving 16 bases between the germline ends. CDR3 size: 16 residues. This CDR3 reads CASSEASTGTGYGYTF. The CDR3 DNA reads TGTGCCAGCAGTGAAGCGTCAACGGGGACGGGATATGGCTACACCTTC.

This clonotype was observed many times. The chain recombines TRBV27 with TRBJ2-2; a possible D gene is TRBD1 (6 bases). CDR1 is MNHEY and CDR2 is SMNVEV in the germline V gene (reference sequence). The CDR3 sequence is 14 residues long. V shed 5 bases and J shed 1 base, with 8 bases lying between them. For the CDR3, the DNA is TGTGCCAGCAGTAAGGGACAGAACACCGGGGAGCTGTTTTTT. Protein: CASSKGQNTGELFF.

V is TRBV24-1 and J is TRBJ2-4, with D possibly being TRBD1 or TRBD2 (5 bases each). Germline V gene lookup returns CDR1 KGHDR and CDR2 SFDVKD. V gave up 5 bases and J gave up 8 bases, with 12 bases separating them. The CDR3 consists of 13 residues. The CDR3 nucleotides read TGTGCCACCAGTGCTCCCCGGGGCGACATTCAGTACTTC. Translating gives CATSAPRGDIQYF.

This clonotype was seen a few times. One end of the junction fails to match germline, which may point to a read error. The rearrangement links TRBV11-2 to TRBJ2-7; D unresolved. This CDR3 has 11 residues. Germline CDR1 reads SGHAT; CDR2 reads FQNNGV. CDR3 in amino acids: CASSLDSRQNF. DNA of the CDR3: TGTGCCAGCAGCTTAGACAGTCGCCAGAACTTC.

Worth noting for this clonotype: A read error may explain this, as a much larger clone is one base away. The V gene is TRBV7-9, the J gene TRBJ1-2; D may be TRBD1 (5 bases). CDR1 and CDR2 (germline): SEHNR, FQNEAQ (reference sequence). The CDR3 runs to 17 residues. V lost 4 bases and J lost 8, with 26 bases in between. In nucleotides, the CDR3 is TGTGCCAGCAGCTCCCTCCCAAACCCCGGGATAGGGGAGGGCTACACCTTC. Amino acid sequence: CASSSLPNPGIGEGYTF.

This clonotype appeared many times. This chain uses TRBV20-1 with TRBJ2-7, with D maybe TRBD1 (6 bases). V lost 0 bases and J 7 bases, leaving 13 bases between the germline ends. This CDR3 is 13 amino acids long. Germline CDR1 and CDR2: DFQATT and SNEGSKA (reference sequence). The DNA of the CDR3 is TGCAGTGCTAGAGATACAGGGACGGGGGAGCAGTACTTC. This sequence encodes CSARDTGTGEQYF.

This clonotype came up many times. This sequence joins TRBV30 and TRBJ2-3; D gene unclear. CDR1 is GTSNPN, CDR2 SVGIG, per germline (reference sequence). V lost 5 bases and J 0 bases, leaving 15 bases between the germline ends. The CDR3 extends over 15 amino acids. CDR3: CAWVPLGMSTDTQYF. CDR3 in DNA: TGTGCCTGGGTCCCTCTGGGGATGAGCACAGATACGCAGTATTTT.

This clonotype was recorded at least ten times. This chain links TRBV7-2 with TRBJ2-7, with D maybe TRBD2 (5 bases). Trimming removed 5 bases at V and 2 bases at J, with 10 bases between. The CDR3 runs 13 residues. CDR1 SGHTA and CDR2 FQGNSA come from the germline V gene. DNA for the CDR3: TGTGCCAGCAGCCCGAGAGGGACCTACGAGCAGTACTTC. Its translation: CASSPRGTYEQYF.